This T cell receptor (beta chain) emerged from a study of T-cell reconstitution after alpha-beta-depleted transplantation in children. On this clonotype: Its antigen is as yet unknown.

Findings of the study overall: As was reported, about two months after transplant, alpha-beta T cells came from several hundred expanded graft clones.

Researchers prepared the TCRbeta library using unique molecular identifiers, the study reports. Each CDR3 protein is one row after TCRdb ran MiXCR on the PCR reads. The table includes about 97,000 distinct CDR3 sequences, around 7% detected once. Germline V gives CDR1 MGHRA, CDR2 YSYEKL. The CDR3 runs 16 residues. Trimming removed 0 bases at V and 1 base at J, with 10 bases between. The source is a boy between 2 and 15 years old with acute lymphoblastic leukemia, due to receive a stem cell transplant. Specimen: PBMCs, collected before TCRalphabeta/CD19-depleted stem cell transplant. The V gene is TRBV4-1, the J gene TRBJ1-5, with D uncertain. In DNA form, the CDR3 reads TGCGCCAGCAGCCAAGAGTCCCCCTTAAGCAATCAGCCCCAGCATTTT. Amino acids: CASSQESPLSNQPQHF.